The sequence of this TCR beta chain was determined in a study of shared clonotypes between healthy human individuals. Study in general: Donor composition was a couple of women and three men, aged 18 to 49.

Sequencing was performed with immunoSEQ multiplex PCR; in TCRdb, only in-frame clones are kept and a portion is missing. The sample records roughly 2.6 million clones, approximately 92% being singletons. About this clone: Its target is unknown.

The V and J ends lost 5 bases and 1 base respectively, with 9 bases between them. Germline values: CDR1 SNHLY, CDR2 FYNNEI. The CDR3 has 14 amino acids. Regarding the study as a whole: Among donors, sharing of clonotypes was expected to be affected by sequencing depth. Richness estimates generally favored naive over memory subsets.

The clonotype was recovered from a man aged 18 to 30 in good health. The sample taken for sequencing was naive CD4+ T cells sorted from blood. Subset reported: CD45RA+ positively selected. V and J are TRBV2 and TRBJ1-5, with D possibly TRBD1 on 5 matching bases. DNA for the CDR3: TGTGCCAGCAGTCAAAGGGGAAGCAATCAGCCCCAGCATTTT. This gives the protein CASSQRGSNQPQHF.